This TCR beta chain was retrieved from a study of stem cell transplantation in POMP-related autoinflammatory disease. Findings of the study overall: Unique TRB V-J gene pairings were limited in number in patients with PRAID. A trend toward lower repertoire diversity and greater clonality appeared in every analyzed T-cell subset of PRAID patients.

Germline-derived CDR1 and CDR2 are LGHNA and YNFKEQ. The CDR3 loop spans 15 amino acids. V trimming: 4 bases; J trimming: 3 bases; junction bases outside the gene matches: 5. Data came from immunoSEQ multiplex PCR; TCRdb stores just in-frame clones and leaves some out. The sample has roughly 7,000 clones; roughly 80% are singletons. Details on this clone: Its specificity is unknown.

Sequencing was performed on a CXCR5-defined cell subset from PBMCs. This receptor was taken from a human donor in good health. The chain combines TRBV4-2 with TRBJ2-5; the match to TRBD2 covers 10 bases. CDR3 bases: TGTGCCAGCAGCCCAGCGGGGGGGCGGGAAGAGACCCAGTACTTC. Translating it yields CASSPAGGREETQYF.